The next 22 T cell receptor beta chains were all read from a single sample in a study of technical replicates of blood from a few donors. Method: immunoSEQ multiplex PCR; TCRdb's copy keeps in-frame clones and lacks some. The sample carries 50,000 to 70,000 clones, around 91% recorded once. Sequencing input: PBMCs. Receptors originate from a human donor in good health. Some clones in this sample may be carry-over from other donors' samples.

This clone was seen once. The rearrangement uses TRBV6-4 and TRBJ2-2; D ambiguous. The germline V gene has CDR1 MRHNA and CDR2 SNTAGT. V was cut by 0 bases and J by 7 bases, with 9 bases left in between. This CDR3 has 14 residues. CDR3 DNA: TGTGCCAGCAGTGACTCGAGAAGTGGCGGGGAGCTGTTTTTT. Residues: CASSDSRSGGELFF.

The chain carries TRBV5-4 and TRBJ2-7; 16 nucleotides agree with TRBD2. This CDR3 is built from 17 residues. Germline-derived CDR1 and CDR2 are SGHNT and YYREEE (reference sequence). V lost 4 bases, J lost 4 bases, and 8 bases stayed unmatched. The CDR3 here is CASSPGTSGGALYEQYF. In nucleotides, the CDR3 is TGTGCCAGCAGCCCAGGGACTAGCGGGGGGGCGTTGTACGAGCAGTACTTC.

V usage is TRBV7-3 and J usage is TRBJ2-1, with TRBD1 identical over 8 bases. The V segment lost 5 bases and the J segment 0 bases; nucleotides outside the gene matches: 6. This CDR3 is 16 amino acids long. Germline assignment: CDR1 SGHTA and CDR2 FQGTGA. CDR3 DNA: TGTGCCAGCAGCCAGAGGACAGGGAGCTCCTACAATGAGCAGTTCTTC. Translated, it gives CASSQRTGSSYNEQFF. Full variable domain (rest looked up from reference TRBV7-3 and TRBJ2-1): GAGVSQTPSNKVTEKGKYVELRCDPISGHTALYWYRQSLGQGPEFLIYFQGTGAADDSGLPNDRFFAVRPEGSVSTLKIQRTERGDSAVYLCASSQRTGSSYNEQFFGPGTRLTVL.

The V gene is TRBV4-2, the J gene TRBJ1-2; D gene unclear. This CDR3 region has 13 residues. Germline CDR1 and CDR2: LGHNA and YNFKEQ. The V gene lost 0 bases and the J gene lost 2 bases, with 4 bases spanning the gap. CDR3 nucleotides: TGTGCCAGCAGCCAAGACAGGAACTATGGCTACACCTTC. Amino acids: CASSQDRNYGYTF.

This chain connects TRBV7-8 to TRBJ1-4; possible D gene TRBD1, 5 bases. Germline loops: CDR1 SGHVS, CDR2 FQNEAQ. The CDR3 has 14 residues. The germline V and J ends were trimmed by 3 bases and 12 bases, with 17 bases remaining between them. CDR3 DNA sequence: TGTGCCAGCAGCTTTTCGATCAGGGCGGTGGAACTGTTTTTT. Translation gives CASSFSIRAVELFF.

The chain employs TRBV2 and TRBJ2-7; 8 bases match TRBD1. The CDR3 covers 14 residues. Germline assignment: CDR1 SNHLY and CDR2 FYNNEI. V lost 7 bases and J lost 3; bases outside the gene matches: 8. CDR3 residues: CASTRTGLGYEQYF. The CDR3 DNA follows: TGTGCCAGCACCAGGACAGGGCTCGGCTACGAGCAGTACTTC.

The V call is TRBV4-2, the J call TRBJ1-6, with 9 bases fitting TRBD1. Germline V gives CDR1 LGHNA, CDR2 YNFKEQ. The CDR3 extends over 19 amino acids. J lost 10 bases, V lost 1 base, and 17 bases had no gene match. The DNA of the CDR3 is TGTGCCAGCAGCCAAGGCCCGCCTGGGACAGGGCTAAGTGGGTCACCCCTCCACTTT. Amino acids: CASSQGPPGTGLSGSPLHF.

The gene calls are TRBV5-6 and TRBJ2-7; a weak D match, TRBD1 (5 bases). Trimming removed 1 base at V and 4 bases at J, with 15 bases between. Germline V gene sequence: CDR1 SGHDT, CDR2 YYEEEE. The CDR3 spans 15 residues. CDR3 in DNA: TGTGCCAGCAGCTTGAGGGTGGGGCCCCGATACGAGCAGTACTTC. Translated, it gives CASSLRVGPRYEQYF. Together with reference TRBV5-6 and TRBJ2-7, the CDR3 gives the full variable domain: DAGVTQSPTHLIKTRGQQVTLRCSPKSGHDTVSWYQQALGQGPQFIFQYYEEEERQRGNFPDRFSGHQFPNYSSELNVNALLLGDSALYLCASSLRVGPRYEQYFGPGTRLTVT.

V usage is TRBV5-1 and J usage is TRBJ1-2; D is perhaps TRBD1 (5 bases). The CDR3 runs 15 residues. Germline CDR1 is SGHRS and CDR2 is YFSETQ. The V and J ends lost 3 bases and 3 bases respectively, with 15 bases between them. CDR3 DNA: TGCGCCAGCAGCTCTCCTTTGCAGGGTCACTATGGCTACACCTTC. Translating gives CASSSPLQGHYGYTF.

Here the CDR3 DNA reads TGTGCCAGCAGTGACACAAGAGGACTAGCGGTCGCCTACGAGCAGTACTTC. Protein product: CASSDTRGLAVAYEQYF. The V gene is TRBV6-4, the J gene TRBJ2-7, with 10 bases fitting TRBD2. Trimming cost V 2 bases and J 2 bases; bases outside gene matches: 9. CDR1 is MRHNA and CDR2 is SNTAGT in the germline V gene. The CDR3 contains 17 residues.

CDR3 in DNA: TGCAGCCAAGCTCGGGGTTTGAACACTGAAGCTTTCTTT. Translating gives CSQARGLNTEAFF. The chain employs TRBV29-1 and TRBJ1-1; no clear D. CDR3 length equals 13 residues. V was shortened by 8 bases and J by 0 bases, with 13 bases between the two germline ends. The germline V gene encodes CDR1 SQVTM and CDR2 ANQGSEA.

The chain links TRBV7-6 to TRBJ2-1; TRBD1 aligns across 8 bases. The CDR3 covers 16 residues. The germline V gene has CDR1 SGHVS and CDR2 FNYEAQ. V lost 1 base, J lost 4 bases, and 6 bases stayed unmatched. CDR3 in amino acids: CASSLGAQGAYNEQFF. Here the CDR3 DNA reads TGTGCCAGCAGCTTAGGGGCCCAGGGGGCATACAATGAGCAGTTCTTC. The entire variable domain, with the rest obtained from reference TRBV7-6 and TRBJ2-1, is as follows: GAGVSQSPRYKVTKRGQDVALRCDPISGHVSLYWYRQALGQGPEFLTYFNYEAQQDKSGLPNDRFSAERPEGSISTLTIQRTEQRDSAMYRCASSLGAQGAYNEQFFGPGTRLTVL.

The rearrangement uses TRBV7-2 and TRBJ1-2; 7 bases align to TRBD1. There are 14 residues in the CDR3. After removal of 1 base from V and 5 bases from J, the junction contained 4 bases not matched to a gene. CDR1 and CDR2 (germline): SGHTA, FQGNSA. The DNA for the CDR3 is TGTGCCAGCAGCTTAGGGACAGGTTTTTATGGCTACACCTTC. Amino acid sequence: CASSLGTGFYGYTF.

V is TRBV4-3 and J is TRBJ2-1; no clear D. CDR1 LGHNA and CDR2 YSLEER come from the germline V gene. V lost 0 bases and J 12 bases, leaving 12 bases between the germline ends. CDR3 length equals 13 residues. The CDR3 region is CASSQENGPGQFF. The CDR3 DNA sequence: TGCGCCAGCAGCCAAGAAAACGGTCCAGGGCAGTTCTTC.

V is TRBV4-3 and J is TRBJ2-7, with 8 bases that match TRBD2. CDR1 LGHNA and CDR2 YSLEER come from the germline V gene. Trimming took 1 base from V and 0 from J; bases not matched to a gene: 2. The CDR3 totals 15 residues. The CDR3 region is CASSQGTSSSYEQYF. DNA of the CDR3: TGCGCCAGCAGCCAAGGGACTAGCAGCTCCTACGAGCAGTACTTC.

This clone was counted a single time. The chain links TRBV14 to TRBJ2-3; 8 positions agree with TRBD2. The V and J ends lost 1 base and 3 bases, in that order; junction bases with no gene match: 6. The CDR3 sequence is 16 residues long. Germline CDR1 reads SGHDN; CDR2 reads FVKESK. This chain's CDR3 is CASSQVGGGTTDTQYF. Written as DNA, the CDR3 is TGTGCCAGCAGCCAAGTTGGCGGGGGGACAACAGATACGCAGTATTTT.

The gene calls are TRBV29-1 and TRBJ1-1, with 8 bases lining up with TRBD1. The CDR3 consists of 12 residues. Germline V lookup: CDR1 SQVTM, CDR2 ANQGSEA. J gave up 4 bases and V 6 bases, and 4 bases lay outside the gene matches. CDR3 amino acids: CSVLTGATEAFF. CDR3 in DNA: TGCAGCGTCTTGACAGGGGCCACTGAAGCTTTCTTT.

CDR3 loop: CASSPGLGYETQYF. CDR3 nucleotide sequence: TGTGCCAGCAGCCCGGGACTAGGATACGAGACCCAGTACTTC. The gene calls are TRBV4-2 and TRBJ2-5; 8 nucleotides match TRBD2. Trimming removed 4 bases from V and 5 bases from J; junction bases left unmatched: 6. CDR1 LGHNA and CDR2 YNFKEQ come from the germline V gene. The CDR3 totals 14 residues.

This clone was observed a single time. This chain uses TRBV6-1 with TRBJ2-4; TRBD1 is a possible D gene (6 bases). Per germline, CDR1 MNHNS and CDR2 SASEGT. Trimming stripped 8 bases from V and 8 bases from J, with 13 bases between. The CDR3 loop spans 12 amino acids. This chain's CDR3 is CASPSGQDIQYF. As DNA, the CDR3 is TGTGCCAGCCCCTCGGGACAAGACATTCAGTACTTC.

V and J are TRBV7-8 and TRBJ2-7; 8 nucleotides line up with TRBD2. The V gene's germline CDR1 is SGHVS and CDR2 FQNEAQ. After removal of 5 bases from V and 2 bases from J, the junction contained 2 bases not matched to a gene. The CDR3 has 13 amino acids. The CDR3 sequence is CASSLTSAYEQYF. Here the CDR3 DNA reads TGTGCCAGCAGCCTGACTAGCGCCTACGAGCAGTACTTC.

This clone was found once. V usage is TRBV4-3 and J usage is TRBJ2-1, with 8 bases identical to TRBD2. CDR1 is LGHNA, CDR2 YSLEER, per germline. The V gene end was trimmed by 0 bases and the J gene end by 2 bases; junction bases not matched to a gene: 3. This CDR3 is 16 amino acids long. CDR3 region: CASSQDTGGTYNEQFF. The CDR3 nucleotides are TGCGCCAGCAGCCAAGACACGGGAGGGACCTACAATGAGCAGTTCTTC.

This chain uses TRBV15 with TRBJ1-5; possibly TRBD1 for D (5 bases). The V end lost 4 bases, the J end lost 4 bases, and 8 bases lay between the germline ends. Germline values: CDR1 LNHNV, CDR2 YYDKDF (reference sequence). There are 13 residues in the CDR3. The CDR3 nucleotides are TGTGCCACCAGCACGACAGCGAATCAGCCCCAGCATTTT. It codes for CATSTTANQPQHF. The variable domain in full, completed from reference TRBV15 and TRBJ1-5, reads DAMVIQNPRYQVTQFGKPVTLSCSQTLNHNVMYWYQQKSSQAPKLLFHYYDKDFNNEADTPDNFQSRRPNTSFCFLDIRSPGLGDTAMYLCATSTTANQPQHFGDGTRLSIL.